A selection of T cell receptor beta chains follows, all from one sample in a study of cytomegalovirus exposure and HLA in healthy donors. The assay was immunoSEQ multiplex PCR, and TCRdb's table has in-frame clones only and misses some. The sample holds 220,000 or so clones, around 90% seen once. The source material was PBMCs. Every receptor here comes from a woman younger than 30 in good health and CMV-seropositive. CDR3s include the opening cysteine and the closing phenylalanine or tryptophan. Each record gives: D gene, J gene, V gene, clone size, CDR3 protein, CDR3 DNA. D genes are given only for firm matches. Expanded clones are given a class, and other clones once, few, many or no size at all.

TRBD2	TRBJ2-1	TRBV28	NA	CASSFHSAGDHNEQFF	TGTGCCAGCAGTTTTCATTCAGCGGGAGACCACAATGAGCAGTTCTTC
NA	TRBJ2-1	TRBV1	NA	CTSSHPWTSWKIEQFF	TGCACCAGCAGCCACCCCTGGACTAGCTGGAAGATAGAGCAGTTCTTC
TRBD1	TRBJ2-7	TRBV27	NA	CASSLKGQGAYEQYF	TGTGCCAGCAGTTTAAAGGGACAGGGGGCTTACGAGCAGTACTTC
NA	TRBJ1-5	TRBV28	NA	CASIAPSGINQPQHF	TGTGCCAGCATTGCCCCCTCAGGGATCAATCAGCCCCAGCATTTT
TRBD2	TRBJ2-7	TRBV27	few	CASSRARIAGGPSYEQYF	TGTGCCAGCAGTAGGGCCCGGATAGCGGGAGGCCCCTCCTACGAGCAGTACTTC
NA	TRBJ1-2	TRBV27	NA	CASSLGRAYGYTF	TGTGCCAGCAGTTTAGGCAGGGCCTATGGCTACACCTTC
NA	TRBJ1-5	TRBV7-9	NA	CASSPAGIQPQHF	TGTGCCAGCAGCCCCGCAGGGATCCAGCCCCAGCATTTT
NA	TRBJ2-5	TRBV19	few	CASSIGQETQYF	TGTGCCAGTAGTATCGGCCAAGAGACCCAGTACTTC
NA	TRBJ1-2	TRBV28	NA	CASSLDRSYGYTF	TGTGCCAGCAGTTTAGACAGATCCTATGGCTACACCTTC
NA	TRBJ2-7	TRBV27	NA	CASSLFPTTYEQYF	TGTGCCAGCAGTTTATTCCCCACTACCTACGAGCAGTACTTC
NA	TRBJ1-3	TRBV4-1	NA	CASSQVTIGEKDTIYF	TGCGCCAGCAGCCAAGTAACGATCGGGGAGAAGGACACCATATATTTT
TRBD2	TRBJ2-7	TRBV10-3	NA	CAISDTTSGDLGEQYF	TGTGCCATCAGCGATACGACTAGCGGGGACTTGGGAGAGCAGTACTTC
NA	TRBJ1-2	TRBV7-6	once	CASGGNYGYTF	TGTGCCAGCGGCGGGAACTATGGCTACACCTTC
TRBD1	TRBJ2-2	TRBV9	NA	CASSVAWQGAGGELFF	TGTGCCAGCAGCGTAGCTTGGCAGGGGGCTGGCGGGGAGCTGTTTTTT
TRBD1	TRBJ1-5	TRBV30	NA	CAWSRTGDSNQPQHF	TGTGCCTGGAGTCGTACAGGGGATAGCAATCAGCCCCAGCATTTT
TRBD2	TRBJ2-5	TRBV28	NA	CASSLRTSGRGQETQYF	TGTGCCAGCAGTTTAAGGACTAGCGGGCGGGGGCAAGAGACCCAGTACTTC
TRBD2	TRBJ2-3	TRBV6-5	NA	CASSWPAGGADTQYF	TGTGCCAGCAGTTGGCCAGCGGGAGGGGCGGATACGCAGTATTTT
TRBD2	TRBJ2-7	TRBV4-1	NA	CASSPTVREVWYEQYF	TGCGCCAGCAGCCCAACCGTCCGGGAGGTTTGGTACGAGCAGTACTTC
TRBD2	TRBJ2-1	TRBV11-2	NA	CASRLATSGRDNEQFF	TGTGCCAGCAGATTAGCGACTAGCGGGAGGGACAATGAGCAGTTCTTC
TRBD1	TRBJ1-2	TRBV19	NA	CASSLTGGRGYTF	TGTGCCAGTAGTCTGACAGGGGGCAGAGGCTACACCTTC
NA	TRBJ2-7	TRBV27	NA	CASSTGQPPSSYEQYF	TGTGCCAGCAGTACCGGACAGCCTCCCAGCTCCTACGAGCAGTACTTC
TRBD1	TRBJ2-3	TRBV7-6	NA	CASSLAWDSLDTQYF	TGTGCCAGCAGCTTAGCGTGGGACAGCCTAGATACGCAGTATTTT